One T cell receptor beta chain is described in this entry. Its cognate antigen is unknown. Measured with immunoSEQ multiplex PCR; TCRdb has only the in-frame clones, and not every one. The data show under 40,000 clones, around 79% seen once. These data originate in a study of T cells in narcolepsy. The overall study: Healthy controls were enrolled alongside patients with narcolepsy type 1 or type 2. Overall study findings and caveats: Autoreactive clone sequences were missing from some blood memory CD4+ repertoires. Comparing one patient's CSF and blood CD4+ clonotypes highlighted HCRT- and TRIB2-specific autoreactive clonotypes. Healthy controls reportedly lacked the autoreactive clonotypes serially found in patients' blood.

The germline V gene has CDR1 SGHTA and CDR2 FQGNSA. This CDR3 contains 15 residues. V lost 2 bases and J lost 3, with 11 bases in between. The genes are TRBV7-2 and TRBJ1-5; D possibly corresponds to TRBD1 (5 bases). What was sequenced was CD45RA- memory CD4+ T cells from PBMCs. The clonotype originates from a human donor with narcolepsy. Here the CDR3 reads CASSLFRVDNQPQHF. In nucleotides, the CDR3 is TGTGCCAGCAGCTTATTCAGGGTGGACAATCAGCCCCAGCATTTT.